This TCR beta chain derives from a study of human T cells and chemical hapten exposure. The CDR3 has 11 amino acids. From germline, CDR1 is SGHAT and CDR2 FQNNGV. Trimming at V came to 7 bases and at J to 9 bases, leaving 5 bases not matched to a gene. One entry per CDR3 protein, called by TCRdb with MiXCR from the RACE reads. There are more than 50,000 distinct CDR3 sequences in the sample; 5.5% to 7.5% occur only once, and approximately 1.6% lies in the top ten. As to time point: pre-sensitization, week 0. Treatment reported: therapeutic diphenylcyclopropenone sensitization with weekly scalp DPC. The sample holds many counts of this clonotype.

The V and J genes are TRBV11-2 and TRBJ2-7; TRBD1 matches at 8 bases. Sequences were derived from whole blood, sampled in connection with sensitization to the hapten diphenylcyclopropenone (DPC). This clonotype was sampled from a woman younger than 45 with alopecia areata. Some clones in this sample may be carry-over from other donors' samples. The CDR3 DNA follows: TGTGCCAGCACCGAAGGACAGGGGCAGTACTTC. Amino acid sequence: CASTEGQGQYF.